This T cell receptor (beta chain) is from a study of blood T cells in healthy people across ages. A second PCR, run for about 6 to 12 cycles, used a sample-barcoded 5' primer plus a J-beta primer mix. TCRdb used MiXCR to reprocess the 5' RACE reads, holding one entry per CDR3 protein. The sample carries more than 600,000 distinct CDR3 sequences, around 25% recorded once. This clonotype turned up a few times. In terms of origin and age, donors were healthy Caucasian individuals from Russia aged roughly 6 to 100. V lost 6 bases and J lost 8, with 11 bases in between. The CDR3 length is 11 residues. CDR1 and CDR2 from the germline V gene are SEHNR and FQNEAQ (reference sequence). These data were also filed under a second study, of T cells of mothers and their children. That paper adds: Three healthy Caucasian mothers, along with their six children, served as the donors.

V gene TRBV7-9 combines with J gene TRBJ2-7; D could derive from TRBD1 or TRBD2 (5 bases each). The source of this sequence is a boy between 10 and 17 years old in good health. The specimen sequenced was blood. CDR3 sequence (DNA): TGTGCCAGCAGTAACGGGGACCAGCAGTACTTC. Amino acids: CASSNGDQQYF. The entire variable domain, with the rest obtained from reference TRBV7-9 and TRBJ2-7, is as follows: DTGVSQNPRHKITKRGQNVTFRCDPISEHNRLYWYRQTLGQGPEFLTYFQNEAQLEKSRLLSDRFSAERPKGSFSTLEIQRTEQGDSAMYLCASSNGDQQYFGPGTRLTVT.